This TCR beta chain was captured in a study of blood T cells in healthy people across ages. The CDR3 covers 14 residues. Trimming shortened V by 2 bases and J by 8 bases, and 13 bases separated the two germline ends. CDR1 DFQATT and CDR2 SNEGSKA come from the germline V gene (reference sequence). Alongside a J-beta primer mix, a sample-barcoded 5' primer served in a second PCR lasting about 6 to 11 cycles. A 12-random-nucleotide template-switch adaptor tagged each cDNA molecule. TCRdb reanalysed the 5' RACE reads using MiXCR and keeps one entry per CDR3 protein. The sample has fewer than 900,000 distinct CDR3 sequences; around half are singletons. The people who gave samples were healthy Caucasians from Russia, aged roughly 6 to 100.

The chain joins TRBV20-1 to TRBJ1-6; possible D gene TRBD1, 5 bases. The receptor was isolated from an older woman in good health. The sample taken for sequencing was blood. The CDR3 reads CSARRLRVDSPLHF. In nucleotides, the CDR3 is TGCAGTGCTAGAAGGCTCAGGGTGGATTCACCCCTCCACTTT.